Detailed here is one T cell receptor (beta chain). Its antigen is not identified. These data are taken from a study of human T cells and chemical hapten exposure. General study findings and limits: High-frequency TCRs, those above 1 in 1000, stayed the same after DPC sensitization.

Library construction involved attaching unique molecular identifiers to individual cDNA molecules, which allowed quantitative, reproducible TCR counting. TCRdb re-called the reads through MiXCR, storing one row per CDR3 protein. The table records 4,800 or so distinct CDR3 sequences, around 50% of them present only once. Regarding treatment: therapeutic diphenylcyclopropenone sensitization with weekly scalp DPC. V lost 4 bases and J lost 2, with 16 bases in between. The CDR3 consists of 15 residues. The germline gives CDR1 SGHRS, CDR2 YFSETQ. The clonotype was recovered from an adult with alopecia areata. Some clones in this sample may be carry-over from other donors' samples. This table probably holds off-target reads from a library built for another chain. The starting material was whole blood, obtained before DPC sensitization or 2, 6, or about 24 weeks after (not recorded which). The chain has TRBV5-1 and TRBJ2-7; a possible D gene is TRBD2 (6 bases). The CDR3 is CASSPSTGSPYEQYF. The CDR3 DNA sequence: TGCGCCAGCAGCCCCTCGACCGGGAGCCCCTACGAGCAGTACTTC.